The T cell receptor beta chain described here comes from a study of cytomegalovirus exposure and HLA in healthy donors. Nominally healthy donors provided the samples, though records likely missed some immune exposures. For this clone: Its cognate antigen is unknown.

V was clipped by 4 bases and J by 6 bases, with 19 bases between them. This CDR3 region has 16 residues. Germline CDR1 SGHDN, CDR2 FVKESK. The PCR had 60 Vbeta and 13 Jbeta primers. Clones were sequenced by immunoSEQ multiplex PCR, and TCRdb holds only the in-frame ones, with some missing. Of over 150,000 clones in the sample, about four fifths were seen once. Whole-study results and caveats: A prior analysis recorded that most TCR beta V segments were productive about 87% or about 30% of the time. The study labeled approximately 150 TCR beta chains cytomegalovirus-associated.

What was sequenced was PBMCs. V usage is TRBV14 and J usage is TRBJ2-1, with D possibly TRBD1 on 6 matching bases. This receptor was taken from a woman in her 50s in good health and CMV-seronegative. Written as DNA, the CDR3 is TGTGCCAGCAGCCGACTCGCGCTGGGGGCGGTCAATGAGCAGTTCTTC. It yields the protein CASSRLALGAVNEQFF.